The 8 T cell receptor beta chains in this list originate from one sample, sequenced in a study of shared clonotypes between healthy human individuals. Data came from immunoSEQ multiplex PCR; TCRdb stores just in-frame clones and leaves some out. This table holds more than 2,000,000 clones, approximately 94% found once. Sequences were obtained from naive CD4+ T cells sorted from blood. Subset of the sample: CD45RA+ positively selected. These receptors were taken from a man younger than 35 in good health.

This clone was counted a few times. The V call is TRBV9, the J call TRBJ1-1, with D unresolved. V was clipped by 0 bases and J by 4 bases, with 13 bases between them. This CDR3 has 15 residues. The germline V gene encodes CDR1 SGDLS and CDR2 YYNGEE. The CDR3 coding sequence is TGTGCCAGCAGCGTAGCCGACGCAAGAGGCACTGAAGCTTTCTTT. Translating it yields CASSVADARGTEAFF.

The gene calls are TRBV7-6 and TRBJ2-2; D is unclear. This CDR3 has 13 residues. Germline V lookup: CDR1 SGHVS, CDR2 FNYEAQ. Trimming removed 5 bases at V and 7 bases at J, with 11 bases between. In DNA form, the CDR3 reads TGTGCCAGCAGCCCGCAGGCTGTCGGGGAGCTGTTTTTT. It is translated as CASSPQAVGELFF.

This clone was seen once. The rearrangement links TRBV10-3 to TRBJ2-5; D remains ambiguous. Germline lookup yields CDR1 ENHRY and CDR2 SYGVKD. The V end was cut by 0 bases, the J end by 5 bases, with 7 bases between. The CDR3 contains 13 residues. This chain's CDR3 is CAISESPPETQYF. CDR3 coding DNA: TGTGCCATCAGTGAGTCCCCCCCGGAGACCCAGTACTTC.

This chain uses TRBV19 with TRBJ2-3; D possibly uses TRBD1 or TRBD2 (5 bases each). From germline, CDR1 is LNHDA and CDR2 SQIVND (reference sequence). Deletions cut 10 bases from V and 2 bases from J, with 19 bases between. CDR3 length: 15 amino acids. The CDR3 sequence is CATSAGGTITDTQYF. CDR3 in DNA: TGTGCCACCTCTGCTGGGGGTACAATCACAGATACGCAGTATTTT. The variable domain in full, completed from reference TRBV19 and TRBJ2-3, reads DGGITQSPKYLFRKEGQNVTLSCEQNLNHDAMYWYRQDPGQGLRLIYYSQIVNDFQKGDIAEGYSVSREKKESFPLTVTSAQKNPTAFYLCATSAGGTITDTQYFGPGTRLTVL.

The chain carries TRBV4-3 and TRBJ2-1, with 11 bases identical to TRBD2. Germline V gene lookup returns CDR1 LGHNA and CDR2 YSLEER. CDR3 size: 16 residues. J gave up 5 bases and V 4 bases, and 7 bases lay outside the gene matches. The CDR3 spells CASSPLGLAVNNEQFF. The DNA for the CDR3 is TGCGCCAGCAGCCCGTTGGGACTAGCGGTAAACAATGAGCAGTTCTTC.

The J gene is TRBJ1-1, the V gene TRBV6-6; a weak D match, TRBD1 (6 bases). The CDR3 consists of 14 residues. Trimming took 6 bases from V and 5 from J, leaving 16 bases between them. Looked up from germline, CDR1 is MNHNY and CDR2 is SVGAGI (reference sequence). The CDR3 protein is CASSPPTRGTEAFF. In DNA, the CDR3 is TGTGCCAGCAGCCCTCCCACAAGGGGGACTGAAGCTTTCTTT.

The V call is TRBV6-7, the J call TRBJ2-7; D is perhaps TRBD2 (6 bases). TRBV6-7 is an open reading frame whose function is uncertain. V dropped 4 bases and J dropped 5 bases, with 15 bases sitting between them. The length of the CDR3 is 14 residues. DNA of the CDR3: TGTGCCAGCAGTTCGGGGGAGAATTTCCACGAGCAGTACTTC. Translated, it gives CASSSGENFHEQYF.

The V call is TRBV7-9, the J call TRBJ1-1, with 9 bases identical to TRBD1. Germline values: CDR1 SEHNR, CDR2 FQNEAQ (reference sequence). The CDR3 contains 16 residues. V dropped 2 bases and J dropped 5; count of bases not matched to a gene: 9. This CDR3 reads CASSLRTTGGSTEAFF. The CDR3 DNA sequence: TGTGCCAGCAGCTTAAGAACGACAGGGGGAAGTACTGAAGCTTTCTTT.